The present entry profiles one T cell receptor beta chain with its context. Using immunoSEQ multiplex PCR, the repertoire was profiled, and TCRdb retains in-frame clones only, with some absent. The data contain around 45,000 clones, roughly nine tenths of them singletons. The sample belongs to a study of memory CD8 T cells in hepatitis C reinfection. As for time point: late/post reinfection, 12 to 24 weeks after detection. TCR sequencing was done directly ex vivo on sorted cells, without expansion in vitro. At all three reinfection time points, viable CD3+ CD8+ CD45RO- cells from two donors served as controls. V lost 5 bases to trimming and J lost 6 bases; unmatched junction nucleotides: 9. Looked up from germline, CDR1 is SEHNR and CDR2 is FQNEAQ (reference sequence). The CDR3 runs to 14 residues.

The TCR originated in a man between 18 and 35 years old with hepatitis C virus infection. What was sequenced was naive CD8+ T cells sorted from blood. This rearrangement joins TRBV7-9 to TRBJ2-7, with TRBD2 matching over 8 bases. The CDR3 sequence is CASSEGLASLEQYF. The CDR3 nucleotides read TGTGCCAGCAGCGAAGGACTAGCCTCGCTCGAGCAGTACTTC.